Listed below are T cell receptor beta chains from one sample, sequenced in a study of cytomegalovirus exposure and HLA in healthy donors. TCRdb keeps only in-frame clones here, not all; method: immunoSEQ multiplex PCR. The sample lists about 180,000 clones; 75% to 85% were seen once. Sequenced material: PBMCs. These receptors originate from a woman aged 55 to 70 in good health and CMV-seropositive. CDR3s include the opening cysteine and the closing phenylalanine or tryptophan. Each record gives: J gene, D gene, V gene, clone size, CDR3 DNA, CDR3 protein. A D gene is named only where the DNA matches it firmly. Clone size appears in some rows only: once, few, many, or a class for an expanded clone.

j_gene: TRBJ2-5; d_gene: TRBD2; v_gene: TRBV30; abundance: .; CDR3nt: TGTGCCTGGAGTCAGGGCGAGCGGGGGTCGAGGGAGACCCAGTACTTC; CDR3aa: CAWSQGERGSRETQYF
j_gene: TRBJ1-2; d_gene: TRBD1; v_gene: TRBV30; abundance: once; CDR3nt: TGTGCCTGGAGTCTCCCTAATGGCGGGAGACAGGGGAGGGGTGGCTACACCTTC; CDR3aa: CAWSLPNGGRQGRGGYTF
j_gene: TRBJ1-4; d_gene: TRBD1; v_gene: TRBV7-9; abundance: .; CDR3nt: TGTGCCAGCAGCTTACACGACAGGGGTGGAGAAAAACTGTTTTTT; CDR3aa: CASSLHDRGGEKLFF
j_gene: TRBJ2-1; d_gene: .; v_gene: TRBV29-1; abundance: .; CDR3nt: TGCAGCGTTGAGTTCAGAAACAATGAGCAGTTCTTC; CDR3aa: CSVEFRNNEQFF
j_gene: TRBJ2-7; d_gene: .; v_gene: TRBV7-2; abundance: once; CDR3nt: TGTGCCAGCTTAACGGAGCGTCTCGAGCAGTACTTC; CDR3aa: CASLTERLEQYF
j_gene: TRBJ1-1; d_gene: TRBD1; v_gene: TRBV29-1; abundance: .; CDR3nt: TGCAGCGTGGGCGGACAGGGGTCGGTTGAAGCTTTCTTT; CDR3aa: CSVGGQGSVEAFF
j_gene: TRBJ2-1; d_gene: .; v_gene: TRBV23-1; abundance: .; CDR3nt: TGCGCCAGCAGTCCTTATGGTCGGACAGTACGATATTACAATGAGCAGTTCTTC; CDR3aa: CASSPYGRTVRYYNEQFF
j_gene: TRBJ2-6; d_gene: TRBD2; v_gene: TRBV5-4; abundance: .; CDR3nt: TGTGCCAGCAGCCCTCTCGCGGGGGACTCTGGGGCCAACGTCCTGACTTTC; CDR3aa: CASSPLAGDSGANVLTF
j_gene: TRBJ2-4; d_gene: .; v_gene: TRBV6-5; abundance: few; CDR3nt: TGTGCCAGCAGTCGGGCGGGGTCGACCAAAAACATTCAGTACTTC; CDR3aa: CASSRAGSTKNIQYF
j_gene: TRBJ2-2; d_gene: .; v_gene: TRBV5-1; abundance: .; CDR3nt: TGCGCCAGCAGCGCCCGGACCCTCAGGGACACCGGGGAGCTGTTTTTT; CDR3aa: CASSARTLRDTGELFF
j_gene: TRBJ1-1; d_gene: TRBD1; v_gene: TRBV28; abundance: .; CDR3nt: TGTGCCAGCAGTTTAGAGGGGGCCCGGTCGGAAGCTTTCTTT; CDR3aa: CASSLEGARSEAFF